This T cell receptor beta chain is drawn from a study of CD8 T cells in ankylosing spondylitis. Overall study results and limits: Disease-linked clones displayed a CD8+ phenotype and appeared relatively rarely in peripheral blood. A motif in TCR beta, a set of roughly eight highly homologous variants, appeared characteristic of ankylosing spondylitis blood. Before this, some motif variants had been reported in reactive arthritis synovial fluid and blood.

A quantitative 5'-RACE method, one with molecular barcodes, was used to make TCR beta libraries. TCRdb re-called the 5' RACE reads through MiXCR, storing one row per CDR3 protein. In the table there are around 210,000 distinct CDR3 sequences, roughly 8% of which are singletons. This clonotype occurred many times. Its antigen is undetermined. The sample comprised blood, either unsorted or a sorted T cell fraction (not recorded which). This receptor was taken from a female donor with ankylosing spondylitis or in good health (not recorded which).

In DNA, the CDR3 is TGTGCCAGCAGTAAGGAGGGAACTAACGAGCAGTACTTC. Protein product: CASSKEGTNEQYF. V is TRBV6-1 and J is TRBJ2-7; a possible D gene is TRBD2 (6 bases). Per germline, CDR1 MNHNS and CDR2 SASEGT. The V and J ends lost 5 bases and 5 bases respectively, with 13 bases between them. The CDR3 loop spans 13 amino acids.